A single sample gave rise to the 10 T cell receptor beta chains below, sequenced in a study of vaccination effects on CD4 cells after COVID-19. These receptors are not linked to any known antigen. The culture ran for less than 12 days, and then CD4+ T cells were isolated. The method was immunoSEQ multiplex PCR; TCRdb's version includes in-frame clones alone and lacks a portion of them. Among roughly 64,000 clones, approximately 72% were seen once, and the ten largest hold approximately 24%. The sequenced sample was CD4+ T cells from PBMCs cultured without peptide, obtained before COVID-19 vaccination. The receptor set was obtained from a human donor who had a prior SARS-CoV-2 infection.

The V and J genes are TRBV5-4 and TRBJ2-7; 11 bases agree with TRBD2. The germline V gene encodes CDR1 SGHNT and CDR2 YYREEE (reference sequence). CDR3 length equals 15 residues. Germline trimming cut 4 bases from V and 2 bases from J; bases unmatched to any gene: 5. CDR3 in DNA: TGTGCCAGCAGCAGAAAGACTAGCGGGGCCTACGAGCAGTACTTC. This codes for CASSRKTSGAYEQYF.

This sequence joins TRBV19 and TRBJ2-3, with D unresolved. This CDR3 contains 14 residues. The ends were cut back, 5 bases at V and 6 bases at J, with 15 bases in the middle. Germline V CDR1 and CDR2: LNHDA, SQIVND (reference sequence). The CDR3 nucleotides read TGTGCCAGTAGTTTGGGCCCGAACGTGGATACGCAGTATTTT. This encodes CASSLGPNVDTQYF.

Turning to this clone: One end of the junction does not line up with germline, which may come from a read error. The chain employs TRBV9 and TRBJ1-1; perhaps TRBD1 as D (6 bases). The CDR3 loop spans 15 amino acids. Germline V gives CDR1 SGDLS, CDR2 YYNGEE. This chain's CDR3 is CASSVGVEAGWGGAF. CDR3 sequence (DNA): TGTGCCAGCAGCGTAGGGGTGGAGGCAGGCTGGGGGGGGGCATTT. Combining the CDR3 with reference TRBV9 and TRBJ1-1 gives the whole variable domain DSGVTQTPKHLITATGQRVTLRCSPRSGDLSVYWYQQSLDQGLQFLIQYYNGEERAKGNILERFSAQQFPDLHSELNLSSLELGDSALYFCASSVGVEAGWGGAFGQGTRLTVV.

CDR3 coding DNA: TGTGCCAGCAGTAGGACCGGGTCCCTAATTGAGCAGTACTTC. The encoded protein is CASSRTGSLIEQYF. The V call is TRBV2, the J call TRBJ2-7; D gene uncertain. CDR3 length: 14 amino acids. Germline assignment: CDR1 SNHLY and CDR2 FYNNEI. Trimming took 5 bases from V and 7 from J, leaving 18 bases between them.

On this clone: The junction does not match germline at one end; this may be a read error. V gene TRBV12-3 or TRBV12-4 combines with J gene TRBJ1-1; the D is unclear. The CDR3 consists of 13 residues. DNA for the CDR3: TGTGCCAGCAGTTTTATAGAAGGTTCGGACGCCTCTTTT. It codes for CASSFIEGSDASF.

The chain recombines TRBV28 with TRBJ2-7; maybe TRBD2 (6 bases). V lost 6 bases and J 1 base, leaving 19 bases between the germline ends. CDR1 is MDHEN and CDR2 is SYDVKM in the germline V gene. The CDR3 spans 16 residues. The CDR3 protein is CASSPVNSAGSYEQYF. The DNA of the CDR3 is TGTGCCAGCAGCCCGGTCAATTCGGCGGGATCCTACGAGCAGTACTTC.

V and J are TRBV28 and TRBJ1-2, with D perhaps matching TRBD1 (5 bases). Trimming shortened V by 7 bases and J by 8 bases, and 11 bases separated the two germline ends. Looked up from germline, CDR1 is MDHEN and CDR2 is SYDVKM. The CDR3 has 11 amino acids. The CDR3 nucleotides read TGTGCCAGCACCTGGGGGGTCGGCTACACCTTC. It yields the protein CASTWGVGYTF.

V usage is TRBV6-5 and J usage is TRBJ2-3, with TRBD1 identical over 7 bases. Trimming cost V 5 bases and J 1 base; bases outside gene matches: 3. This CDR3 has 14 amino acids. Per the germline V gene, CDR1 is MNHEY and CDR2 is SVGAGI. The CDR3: CASSHTGGTDTQYF. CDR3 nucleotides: TGTGCCAGCAGTCATACAGGGGGCACAGATACGCAGTATTTT.

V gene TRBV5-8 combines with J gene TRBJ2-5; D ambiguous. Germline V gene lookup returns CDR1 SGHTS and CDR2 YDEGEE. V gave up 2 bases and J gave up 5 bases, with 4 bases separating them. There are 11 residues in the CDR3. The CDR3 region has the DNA TGTGCCAGCAGCTTTGCCGAGACCCAGTACTTC. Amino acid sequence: CASSFAETQYF.

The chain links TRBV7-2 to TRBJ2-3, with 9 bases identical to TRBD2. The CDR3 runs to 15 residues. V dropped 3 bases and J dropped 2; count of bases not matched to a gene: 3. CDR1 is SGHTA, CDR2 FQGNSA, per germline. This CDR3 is CASSLLAGYTDTQYF. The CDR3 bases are TGTGCCAGCAGCTTGCTAGCGGGGTACACAGATACGCAGTATTTT.